These T cell receptor beta chains were read from a single sample in a study of blood T cell repertoires in COVID-19. TCRdb's table, derived via immunoSEQ multiplex PCR, lists solely in-frame clones and lacks some. This sample has approximately 100,000 clones, with approximately 80% found just once. The sequencing input was peripheral blood. The receptors shown here come from a human donor in a cohort sampled during active COVID-19. CDR3s include the opening cysteine and the closing phenylalanine or tryptophan. A D gene is named only where the DNA matches it firmly. Expanded clones get a size class; other rows say once, few or many, or leave the size out.

D gene: .; V gene: TRBV28; J gene: TRBJ1-2; clone size: .; CDR3 protein: CASSSDYGYTF; CDR3 DNA: TGTGCCAGCAGTTCGGACTATGGCTACACCTTC
D gene: TRBD1; V gene: TRBV7-2; J gene: TRBJ2-1; clone size: .; CDR3 protein: CASSPGGASYNEQFF; CDR3 DNA: TGTGCCAGCAGCCCAGGGGGCGCGTCCTACAATGAGCAGTTCTTC
D gene: .; V gene: TRBV11-3; J gene: TRBJ2-2; clone size: .; CDR3 protein: CASSLGRRGRRPGELFF; CDR3 DNA: TGTGCCAGCAGCTTAGGGCGGAGGGGGCGTCGGCCCGGGGAGCTGTTTTTT
D gene: TRBD1; V gene: TRBV29-1; J gene: TRBJ2-7; clone size: .; CDR3 protein: CSVVWDRSAYEQYF; CDR3 DNA: TGCAGCGTGGTATGGGACAGATCGGCGTACGAGCAGTACTTC
D gene: .; V gene: TRBV28; J gene: TRBJ1-1; clone size: .; CDR3 protein: CASSLAGGFPEAFF; CDR3 DNA: TGTGCCAGCAGTTTAGCCGGGGGGTTCCCTGAAGCTTTCTTT
D gene: TRBD1; V gene: TRBV24-1; J gene: TRBJ2-7; clone size: large; CDR3 protein: CATSEDRDSNYEQYF; CDR3 DNA: TGTGCCACCAGTGAGGACCGGGACAGCAATTACGAGCAGTACTTC
D gene: .; V gene: TRBV25-1; J gene: TRBJ2-7; clone size: few; CDR3 protein: CASGPDGGRNEQYF; CDR3 DNA: TGTGCCAGCGGCCCGGACGGGGGGCGTAACGAGCAGTACTTC
D gene: TRBD2; V gene: TRBV2; J gene: TRBJ2-1; clone size: .; CDR3 protein: CASSEALRLAGPNEQFF; CDR3 DNA: TGTGCCAGCAGTGAAGCGCTTCGACTAGCGGGTCCCAATGAGCAGTTCTTC
D gene: .; V gene: TRBV7-2; J gene: TRBJ1-6; clone size: few; CDR3 protein: CASSSGGGNINSPLHF; CDR3 DNA: TGTGCCAGCAGTTCCGGGGGGGGGAACATTAATTCACCCCTCCACTTT
D gene: .; V gene: TRBV6-1; J gene: TRBJ2-7; clone size: .; CDR3 protein: CASSEARLHGEQYF; CDR3 DNA: TGTGCCAGCAGTGAAGCGAGACTACACGGCGAGCAGTACTTC
D gene: .; V gene: TRBV6-2/TRBV6-3; J gene: TRBJ2-7; clone size: .; CDR3 protein: CASSYPASEQYF; CDR3 DNA: TGTGCCAGCAGTTACCCCGCGTCCGAGCAGTACTTC
D gene: .; V gene: TRBV6-5; J gene: TRBJ2-7; clone size: once; CDR3 protein: CASSYSGTPYEQYF; CDR3 DNA: TGTGCCAGCAGTTACTCGGGGACACCGTACGAGCAGTACTTC
D gene: .; V gene: TRBV30; J gene: TRBJ1-2; clone size: .; CDR3 protein: CAWSRQKYGYTF; CDR3 DNA: TGTGCCTGGAGTCGACAGAAGTATGGCTACACCTTC
D gene: .; V gene: TRBV30; J gene: TRBJ1-1; clone size: once; CDR3 protein: CAWSSDRTEAFF; CDR3 DNA: TGTGCCTGGAGTTCCGACAGGACTGAAGCTTTCTTT
D gene: .; V gene: TRBV18; J gene: TRBJ2-7; clone size: .; CDR3 protein: CASSLRTQRSNEQYF; CDR3 DNA: TGTGCCAGCTCACTACGGACGCAGCGGTCTAACGAGCAGTACTTC
D gene: .; V gene: TRBV11-3; J gene: TRBJ1-6; clone size: .; CDR3 protein: CASSSDSNSPLHF; CDR3 DNA: TGTGCCAGCAGCTCCGACAGTAATTCACCCCTCCACTTT
D gene: .; V gene: TRBV19; J gene: TRBJ1-1; clone size: .; CDR3 protein: CASRAGGQASEAFF; CDR3 DNA: TGTGCCAGTAGAGCAGGAGGTCAGGCGTCTGAAGCTTTCTTT
D gene: .; V gene: TRBV10-3; J gene: TRBJ1-6; clone size: .; CDR3 protein: CAINARPDSPLHF; CDR3 DNA: TGTGCCATCAACGCCAGGCCTGATTCACCCCTCCACTTT
D gene: .; V gene: TRBV30; J gene: TRBJ1-1; clone size: .; CDR3 protein: CAWTHENTEAFF; CDR3 DNA: TGTGCCTGGACACACGAGAACACTGAAGCTTTCTTT
D gene: .; V gene: TRBV6-1; J gene: TRBJ2-6; clone size: .; CDR3 protein: CASSERGGTSGANVLTF; CDR3 DNA: TGTGCCAGCAGTGAAAGGGGTGGTACCTCTGGGGCCAACGTCCTGACTTTC
D gene: .; V gene: TRBV24-1; J gene: TRBJ2-7; clone size: few; CDR3 protein: CATSDLFTGCGAYEQYF; CDR3 DNA: TGTGCCACCAGTGATTTGTTTACAGGGTGTGGAGCCTACGAGCAGTACTTC
D gene: .; V gene: TRBV11-2; J gene: TRBJ2-1; clone size: .; CDR3 protein: CASSLHRQGEQFF; CDR3 DNA: TGTGCCAGCAGCTTACACCGTCAGGGTGAGCAGTTCTTC
D gene: TRBD1; V gene: TRBV29-1; J gene: TRBJ2-1; clone size: .; CDR3 protein: CSVEDRTGVSVGSYNEQFF; CDR3 DNA: TGCAGCGTTGAAGACCGGACAGGGGTTTCGGTAGGGTCCTACAATGAGCAGTTCTTC
D gene: TRBD1; V gene: TRBV2; J gene: TRBJ1-4; clone size: .; CDR3 protein: CASRRQGSNEKLFF; CDR3 DNA: TGTGCCAGCAGACGACAGGGCTCTAATGAAAAACTGTTTTTT
D gene: .; V gene: TRBV23-1; J gene: TRBJ1-2; clone size: .; CDR3 protein: CASSQSVDSWANYGYTF; CDR3 DNA: TGCGCCAGCAGTCAATCGGTAGACTCTTGGGCTAACTATGGCTACACCTTC
D gene: TRBD2; V gene: TRBV6-2/TRBV6-3; J gene: TRBJ2-7; clone size: .; CDR3 protein: CASSYTGTSGYEQYF; CDR3 DNA: TGTGCCAGCAGTTACACCGGGACTAGCGGCTACGAGCAGTACTTC
D gene: .; V gene: TRBV6-2/TRBV6-3; J gene: TRBJ2-7; clone size: .; CDR3 protein: CASSSYLEQYF; CDR3 DNA: TGTGCCAGCAGCTCTTATCTCGAGCAGTACTTC
D gene: .; V gene: TRBV24-1; J gene: TRBJ2-7; clone size: .; CDR3 protein: CATSDSRQATYEQYF; CDR3 DNA: TGTGCCACCAGTGATTCTCGACAGGCCACCTACGAGCAGTACTTC
D gene: .; V gene: TRBV5-6; J gene: TRBJ1-2; clone size: few; CDR3 protein: CASSVGSYGYTF; CDR3 DNA: TGTGCCAGCAGCGTTGGCAGCTATGGCTACACCTTC
D gene: .; V gene: TRBV7-2; J gene: TRBJ2-7; clone size: .; CDR3 protein: CASRGDPWGYEQYF; CDR3 DNA: TGTGCCAGCAGAGGGGATCCCTGGGGATACGAGCAGTACTTC
D gene: .; V gene: TRBV7-9; J gene: TRBJ2-3; clone size: .; CDR3 protein: CASSLGGQGRDTQYF; CDR3 DNA: TGTGCCAGCAGCTTAGGAGGTCAGGGCAGGGATACGCAGTATTTT
D gene: .; V gene: TRBV4-1; J gene: TRBJ1-2; clone size: .; CDR3 protein: CASSQERVGNYGYTF; CDR3 DNA: TGCGCCAGCAGCCAAGAGCGGGTTGGCAACTATGGCTACACCTTC
D gene: .; V gene: TRBV7-2; J gene: TRBJ2-7; clone size: .; CDR3 protein: CASSFSTQYEQYF; CDR3 DNA: TGTGCCAGCAGCTTTTCCACACAATACGAGCAGTACTTC
D gene: .; V gene: TRBV7-6; J gene: TRBJ2-7; clone size: .; CDR3 protein: CASSLVHGSYEQYF; CDR3 DNA: TGTGCCAGCAGCTTAGTGCACGGCTCCTACGAGCAGTACTTC
D gene: TRBD1; V gene: TRBV11-3; J gene: TRBJ2-7; clone size: .; CDR3 protein: CASSFRTGTEQYF; CDR3 DNA: TGTGCCAGCAGCTTTAGGACAGGGACCGAGCAGTACTTC
D gene: TRBD1; V gene: TRBV20-1; J gene: TRBJ1-1; clone size: .; CDR3 protein: CSASTGDLDTEAFF; CDR3 DNA: TGCAGTGCTAGTACAGGGGACTTAGATACTGAAGCTTTCTTT
D gene: .; V gene: TRBV28; J gene: TRBJ1-3; clone size: .; CDR3 protein: CASSRSGVRGNTIYF; CDR3 DNA: TGTGCCAGCAGCCGTTCAGGGGTTCGTGGAAACACCATATATTTT